This T cell receptor beta chain came from a study of cytomegalovirus exposure and HLA in healthy donors. The study, taken as a whole, reports: Researchers reported in a later analysis that a missense DCLRE1C variant was tied to TCR beta V- and J-gene trimming. It was reportedly the case that the classifier diagnosed cytomegalovirus status with high specificity and sensitivity.

Concerning this clone itself: Its antigen is not known.

The ends were cut back, 0 bases at V and 3 bases at J, with 10 bases in the middle. The CDR3 has 15 amino acids. Looked up from germline, CDR1 is WNHNN and CDR2 is SYGVQD (reference sequence). 13 Jbeta primers and 60 Vbeta primers were used for the PCR. Original analysis: An analysis performed later counted roughly 80 million unique TCR beta chains (approximately 12 million of them shared). TCRdb's table, derived via immunoSEQ multiplex PCR, lists solely in-frame clones and lacks some. The D gene and trimming were derived from the DNA, and the V and J assignments and clone size from that table. The profile covers around 70,000 clones, with about three quarters appearing a single time and about an eighth taken by the ten largest.

The TCR comes from a male donor in good health and CMV-seropositive. V is TRBV10-1 and J is TRBJ2-3; D not resolved. Specimen: PBMCs. CDR3 residues: CASSESGRATDTQYF. In DNA form, the CDR3 reads TGCGCCAGCAGTGAGTCGGGTAGAGCGACAGATACGCAGTATTTT.